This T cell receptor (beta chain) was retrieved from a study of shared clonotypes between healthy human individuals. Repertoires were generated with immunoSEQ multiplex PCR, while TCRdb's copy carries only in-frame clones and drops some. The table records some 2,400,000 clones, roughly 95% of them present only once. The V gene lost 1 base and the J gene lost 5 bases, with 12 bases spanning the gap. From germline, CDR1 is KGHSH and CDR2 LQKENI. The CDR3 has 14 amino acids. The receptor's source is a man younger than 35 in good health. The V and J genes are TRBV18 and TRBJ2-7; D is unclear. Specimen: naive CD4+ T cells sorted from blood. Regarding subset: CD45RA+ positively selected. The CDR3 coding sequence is TGTGCCAGCTCACCACGGGAAAGACCACACGAGCAGTACTTC. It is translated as CASSPRERPHEQYF. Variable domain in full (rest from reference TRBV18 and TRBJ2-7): NAGVMQNPRHLVRRRGQEARLRCSPMKGHSHVYWYRQLPEEGLKFMVYLQKENIIDESGMPKERFSAEFPKEGPSILRIQQVVRGDSAAYFCASSPRERPHEQYFGPGTRLTVT.